This TCR beta chain was recorded in a study of CD8 T cells in ankylosing spondylitis. General observations from the study: A motif of fewer than ten highly homologous TCR beta variants was seen as apparently characteristic of ankylosing spondylitis blood.

For this clonotype: Its specificity is unknown.

The CDR3 length is 12 residues. Germline CDR1 SQVTM, CDR2 ANQGSEA. The V and J ends lost 2 bases and 11 bases respectively, with 15 bases between them. TCRdb used MiXCR to reprocess the 5' RACE reads, holding one entry per CDR3 protein. The sample includes about 140,000 distinct CDR3 sequences, approximately 32% of them seen just once. The rearrangement links TRBV29-1 to TRBJ1-1; D remains unclear. This clonotype originated in a male donor with ankylosing spondylitis. Source material: synovial fluid, either unsorted or a sorted T cell fraction (not recorded which). For the CDR3, the DNA is TGCAGCGTTGAAAGAACGGTCGGTGGTGCTTTCTTT. Its protein is CSVERTVGGAFF.